This T cell receptor beta chain was retrieved from a study of T cell repertoires in cytomegalovirus infection (dated by TCRdb to between 2017 and 2020). Regarding the research as a whole: Donor HLA type was relevant to the analysis, as public TCR beta signatures indicated carriage of CMV infection together with the matching HLA type.

Inclusive of the bounding cysteine and phenylalanine, the CDR3 is 15 residues long. The CDR3 DNA has 45 bases and is translated from base 1. CDR1 and CDR2, per the germline V gene, are SGHDN and FVKESK. From V the trimming removes 4 bases and from J it removes 3 bases, while the gene matches leave 5 bases of the junction unaccounted for. Points the paper makes about the study in general: In both this cohort and an independent roughly 350-donor cohort, the cumulative frequency of public TCR beta family members distinguished carriers of CMV infection plus the relevant HLA type. The ex vivo response was dominated by HLA-C-restricted CMV-specific TCR beta clonotypes, which also provided the single most frequent clonotype in two of eight donors.

This clonotype came up a few times. The target of this receptor is not known. There are no base qualities to consult, and no much larger clone falls within one base. The data were produced on an Illumina HiSeq 1500. TCRdb reran the public reads through fastp at Q25 and MiXCR, keeping productive beta chains. Under each unique CDR3 protein, matching rows form one entry showing the most common genes and DNA. This sample holds roughly 600,000 distinct CDR3 sequences; more than 20% were observed only once. Jointly, the top ten make up under 8.5% of the sample. The specimen sequenced was CD8+ T cells from PBMCs. Rearrangement joined TRBV14 to TRBJ1-1; TRBD1 lines up with 10 middle nucleotides. This clonotype originated in a human donor in good health (CMV status not recorded). Some clones in this sample may be carry-over from other donors' samples. CDR3 sequence: CASSRSGTGDTEAFF. The base sequence is TGTGCCAGCAGCCGATCCGGGACAGGGGACACTGAAGCTTTCTTT.